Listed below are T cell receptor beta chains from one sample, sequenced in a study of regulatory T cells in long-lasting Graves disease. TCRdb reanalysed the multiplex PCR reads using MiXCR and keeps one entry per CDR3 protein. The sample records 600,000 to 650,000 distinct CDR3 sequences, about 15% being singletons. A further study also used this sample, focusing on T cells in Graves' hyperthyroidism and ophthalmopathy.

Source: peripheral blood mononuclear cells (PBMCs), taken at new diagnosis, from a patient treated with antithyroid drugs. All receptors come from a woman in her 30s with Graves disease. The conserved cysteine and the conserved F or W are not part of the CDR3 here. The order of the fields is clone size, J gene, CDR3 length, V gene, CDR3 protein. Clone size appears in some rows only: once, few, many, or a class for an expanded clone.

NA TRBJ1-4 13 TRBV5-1 ASSLDGGSNEKLF
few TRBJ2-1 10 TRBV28 ASTTSVNEQF
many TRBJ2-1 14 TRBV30 AWRHLAGVVYNEQF
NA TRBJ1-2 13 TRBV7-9 ASSDRPGGGSGYT
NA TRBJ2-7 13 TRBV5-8 ASSLEPGIAYEQY
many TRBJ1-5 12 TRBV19 ASSTAGTARVQH
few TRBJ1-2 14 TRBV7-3 ASSPTRTGPKGGYT
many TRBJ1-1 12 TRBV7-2 ASSLVRKNTEAF
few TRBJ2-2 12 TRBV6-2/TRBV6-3 ASSYSVWTGELF
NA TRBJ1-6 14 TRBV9 ASSVASGQGNSPLH
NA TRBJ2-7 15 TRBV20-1 SARDTQGLAGLYEQY
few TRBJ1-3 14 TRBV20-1 SATKADRIAGNTIY
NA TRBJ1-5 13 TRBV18 ASSPRENSNQPQH
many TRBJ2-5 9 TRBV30 AWTYLETQY
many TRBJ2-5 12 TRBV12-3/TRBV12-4 ASSFPGGAETQY
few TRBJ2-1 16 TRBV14 ASSQRDYTTVNFNEQF
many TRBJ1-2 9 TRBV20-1 SARQGNGYT
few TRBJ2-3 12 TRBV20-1 SATLGSSTDTQY
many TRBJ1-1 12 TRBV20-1 SARDLPRATEAF
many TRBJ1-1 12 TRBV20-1 SAKSGPTVSEAF
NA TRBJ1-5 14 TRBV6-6 ASSYSPRGINQPQH
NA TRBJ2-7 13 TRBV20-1 SARNLAGDSYEQY
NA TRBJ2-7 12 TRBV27 ASRDSFNSYEQY
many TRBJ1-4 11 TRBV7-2 ASSSPPREKLF
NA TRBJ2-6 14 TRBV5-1 ASSLGRVSGANVLT
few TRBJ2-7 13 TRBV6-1 ASSSLAVPSYEQY
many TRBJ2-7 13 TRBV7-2 ASSSPATATYEQY
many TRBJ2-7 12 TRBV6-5 ASSYEDGSYEQY
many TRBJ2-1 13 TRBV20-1 SASAGTSGNNEQF
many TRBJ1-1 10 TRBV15 ATSSRVTEAF
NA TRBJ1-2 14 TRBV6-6 ASSYSPIEGEGGYT
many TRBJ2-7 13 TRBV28 ASKSGTSGSYEQY